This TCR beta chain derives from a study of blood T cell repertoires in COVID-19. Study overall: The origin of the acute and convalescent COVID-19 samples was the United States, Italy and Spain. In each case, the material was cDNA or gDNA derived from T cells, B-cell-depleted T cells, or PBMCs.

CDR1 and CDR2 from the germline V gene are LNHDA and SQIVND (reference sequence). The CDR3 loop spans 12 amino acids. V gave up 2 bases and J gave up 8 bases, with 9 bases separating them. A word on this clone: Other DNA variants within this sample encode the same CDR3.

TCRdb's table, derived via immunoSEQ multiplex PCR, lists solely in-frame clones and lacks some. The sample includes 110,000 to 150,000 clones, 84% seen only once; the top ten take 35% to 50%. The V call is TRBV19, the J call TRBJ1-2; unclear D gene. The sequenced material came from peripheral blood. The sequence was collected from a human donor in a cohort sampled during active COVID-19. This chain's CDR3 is CASSIREGGYTF. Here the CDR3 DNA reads TGTGCCAGTAGTATACGGGAAGGAGGCTACACCTTC.